Below are 19 T cell receptor beta chains sequenced from a single sample in a study of PD-1 blockade in mismatch repair-deficient tumors. Profiled with immunoSEQ multiplex PCR; TCRdb holds only in-frame clones, not every one. The sample lists 75,000 to 85,000 clones, about 84% occurring once. Specimen: peripheral blood, collected 12 weeks after starting pembrolizumab. The receptors stem from an adult with mismatch repair-deficient cancer.

The J gene is TRBJ2-3, the V gene TRBV30, with D maybe TRBD2 (6 bases). Between the trimmed V and J ends, which lost 5 bases and 2 bases, there was a span of 17 bases. Germline CDR1 reads GTSNPN; CDR2 reads SVGIG (reference sequence). This CDR3 has 15 residues. CDR3 in DNA: TGTGCCTGGGGGCGGGACGGGCAGCCCACAGATACGCAGTATTTT. Amino acids: CAWGRDGQPTDTQYF.

The chain links TRBV19 to TRBJ2-3; no reliable D call. V lost 5 bases and J 3 bases, leaving 6 bases between the germline ends. CDR3 length: 12 amino acids. Germline CDR1 LNHDA, CDR2 SQIVND (reference sequence). CDR3 bases: TGTGCCAGTAGTCCCAGGACAGATACGCAGTATTTT. It translates to CASSPRTDTQYF.

This clone was seen once. V is TRBV6-5 and J is TRBJ1-1; possibly TRBD1 for D (5 bases). V was clipped by 0 bases and J by 3 bases, with 8 bases between them. The length of the CDR3 is 14 residues. Germline assignment: CDR1 MNHEY and CDR2 SVGAGI. The CDR3 DNA reads as TGTGCCAGCAGTTACTCACGGGGCTACACTGAAGCTTTCTTT. Its protein product is CASSYSRGYTEAFF.

The chain links TRBV11-2 to TRBJ2-7; 12 bases agree with TRBD2. J gave up 3 bases and V 5 bases, and 11 bases lay outside the gene matches. Germline CDR1 reads SGHAT; CDR2 reads FQNNGV. The CDR3 has 17 amino acids. The CDR3 DNA reads as TGTGCCAGCAGCCGACTAGGACTAGCGGGAATGGACTACGAGCAGTACTTC. It translates to CASSRLGLAGMDYEQYF.

In this sample, this clone turned up once. The chain couples TRBV27 to TRBJ2-3; D not resolved. Per germline, CDR1 MNHEY and CDR2 SMNVEV (reference sequence). Trimming shortened V by 4 bases and J by 0 bases, and 11 bases separated the two germline ends. The CDR3 spans 15 residues. CDR3 residues: CASSYSQTSTDTQYF. The CDR3 DNA sequence: TGTGCCAGCAGTTACTCCCAAACTAGCACAGATACGCAGTATTTT.

This chain links TRBV5-1 with TRBJ2-7; either TRBD1 or TRBD2 may supply D (5 bases each). The ends were cut back, 5 bases at V and 2 bases at J, with 17 bases in the middle. Germline assignment: CDR1 SGHRS and CDR2 YFSETQ. This CDR3 contains 15 residues. The CDR3 loop reads CASSSTGTSAYEQYF. The CDR3 nucleotides read TGCGCCAGCAGTTCAACCGGGACGTCCGCCTACGAGCAGTACTTC.

This chain connects TRBV30 to TRBJ2-7, with D possibly matching TRBD1 (6 bases). The CDR3 contains 14 residues. Trimming took off 4 bases at V and 0 bases at J, with 13 bases between the two ends. Germline-derived CDR1 and CDR2 are GTSNPN and SVGIG (reference sequence). Here the CDR3 DNA reads TGTGCCTGGACGCCCGGGACACCCTCCTACGAGCAGTACTTC. It translates to CAWTPGTPSYEQYF.

The V gene is TRBV19, the J gene TRBJ2-7, with 9 bases aligning to TRBD1. CDR1 is LNHDA and CDR2 is SQIVND in the germline V gene (reference sequence). This CDR3 is built from 15 residues. V shed 10 bases, J shed 2 bases, and the junction held 12 bases outside the gene matches. The CDR3 DNA is TGTGCCACCCTTAAACAGGGGGCAGGAACCTACGAGCAGTACTTC. It yields the protein CATLKQGAGTYEQYF.

The genes are TRBV6-5 and TRBJ2-1; TRBD2 agrees at 11 bases. In germline, CDR1 is MNHEY, CDR2 SVGAGI. The V and J ends lost 6 bases and 9 bases, in that order; junction bases with no gene match: 10. The CDR3 totals 15 residues. CDR3 nucleotide sequence: TGTGCCAGCAGCCAACGTAGCGGGAGGGCCGTTGAGCAGTTCTTC. Its translation: CASSQRSGRAVEQFF.

This CDR3 is CASSSTTTSRNQFF. CDR3 nucleotides: TGTGCCAGCAGCTCCACAACGACTAGCAGAAATCAGTTCTTC. The chain is built from TRBV7-3 and TRBJ2-1, with 7 bases that match TRBD2. The CDR3 has 14 residues. Trimming took 4 bases from V and 13 from J; bases not matched to a gene: 13. Germline V gives CDR1 SGHTA, CDR2 FQGTGA.

The chain employs TRBV6-5 and TRBJ2-1; 10 nucleotides match TRBD2. This CDR3 is built from 15 residues. Germline CDR1 MNHEY, CDR2 SVGAGI. J gave up 7 bases and V 6 bases, and 9 bases lay outside the gene matches. CDR3 in amino acids: CASSQTSGAWNEQFF. For the CDR3, the DNA is TGTGCCAGCAGCCAAACTAGCGGGGCCTGGAATGAGCAGTTCTTC.

The rearrangement joins TRBV5-1 to TRBJ2-7; 15 nucleotides align to TRBD2. This CDR3 comprises 17 residues. The germline gives CDR1 SGHRS, CDR2 YFSETQ. Trimming cost V 3 bases and J 3 bases; bases outside gene matches: 7. CDR3: CASSSLGLAGGHYEQYF. In DNA, the CDR3 is TGCGCCAGCAGCTCACTCGGACTAGCGGGAGGGCACTACGAGCAGTACTTC.

The rearrangement joins TRBV28 to TRBJ2-1, with D perhaps TRBD1 (6 bases). This CDR3 is built from 14 residues. V was cut by 6 bases and J by 7 bases, with 16 bases left in between. The germline CDR1 and CDR2 sequences are MDHEN and SYDVKM. The CDR3 region has the DNA TGTGCCAGCAGCCCCCCCCGGGACACGAATGAGCAGTTCTTC. Residues: CASSPPRDTNEQFF.

This chain uses TRBV19 with TRBJ2-4; D remains unclear. The CDR3 totals 16 residues. CDR1 LNHDA and CDR2 SQIVND come from the germline V gene (reference sequence). V shed 7 bases and J shed 1 base, with 17 bases lying between them. The CDR3 DNA reads as TGTGCCAGTAAAGCCCAGGCCACCGTCGCCAAAAACATTCAGTACTTC. Its protein is CASKAQATVAKNIQYF.

The chain joins TRBV25-1 to TRBJ1-1; no firm D call. CDR1 and CDR2 from the germline V gene are MGHDK and SYGVNS. The CDR3 is 13 amino acids. V dropped 5 bases and J dropped 6 bases, with 13 bases sitting between them. The CDR3 loop is CASSFEAPPEAFF. The CDR3 DNA is TGTGCCAGCAGTTTCGAGGCCCCTCCTGAAGCTTTCTTT.

This chain connects TRBV5-1 to TRBJ1-1, with a weak D call TRBD1 (5 bases). The V gene lost 4 bases and the J gene lost 5 bases, with 15 bases spanning the gap. There are 14 residues in the CDR3. Germline-derived CDR1 and CDR2 are SGHRS and YFSETQ. The CDR3 spells CASSRRRGNTEAFF. Written as DNA, the CDR3 is TGCGCCAGCAGCCGGAGGAGGGGAAATACTGAAGCTTTCTTT.

CDR3 DNA sequence: TGTGCCAGCAGCTGGGGACAGGACACAGATACGCAGTATTTT. Protein product: CASSWGQDTDTQYF. This chain joins TRBV5-4 and TRBJ2-3, with 8 bases lining up with TRBD1. With V trimmed by 3 bases and J by 2 bases, 2 bases remained unmatched. Germline CDR1 SGHNT, CDR2 YYREEE (reference sequence). The CDR3 runs 14 residues. The variable domain in full, completed from reference TRBV5-4 and TRBJ2-3, reads ETGVTQSPTHLIKTRGQQVTLRCSSQSGHNTVSWYQQALGQGPQFIFQYYREEENGRGNFPPRFSGLQFPNYSSELNVNALELDDSALYLCASSWGQDTDTQYFGPGTRLTVL.

The chain employs TRBV4-1 and TRBJ2-1; TRBD2 aligns across 12 bases. The CDR3 length is 16 residues. Germline V CDR1 and CDR2: MGHRA, YSYEKL. V was clipped by 2 bases and J by 7 bases; unmatched bases: 6. The CDR3 nucleotides are TGCGCCAGCAGCCAACCCACTAGCGGGAGGTATAATGAGCAGTTCTTC. Protein: CASSQPTSGRYNEQFF.

The V and J genes are TRBV20-1 and TRBJ2-5; tentatively, D is TRBD1 (6 bases). This CDR3 is 11 amino acids long. Germline V gives CDR1 DFQATT, CDR2 SNEGSKA (reference sequence). CDR3 DNA sequence: TGCAGCGGGACAACCCAAGAGACCCAGTACTTC. Translating gives CSGTTQETQYF.